This passage covers 31 T cell receptor beta chains from one sample sequenced in a study of blood T cell repertoires in COVID-19. The method was immunoSEQ multiplex PCR; TCRdb's version includes in-frame clones alone and lacks a portion of them. The repertoire has about 300,000 clones, under 90% of them found once; the top ten carry about 4.6%. Sequenced sample: PBMCs or T cells enriched from blood (not recorded which). All receptors derive from a man aged 30-40 years who had recovered from COVID-19.

This clone was counted only a few times. The chain combines TRBV14 with TRBJ1-2; 11 bases match TRBD1. Germline CDR1 is SGHDN and CDR2 is FVKESK. The J segment lost 8 bases and the V segment lost 3 bases, leaving 2 bases of the junction unmatched. The CDR3 runs 13 residues. The CDR3 protein is CASSQDRGRGYTF. In DNA form, the CDR3 reads TGTGCCAGCAGCCAGGACAGGGGGCGCGGCTACACCTTC. The variable domain in full, completed from reference TRBV14 and TRBJ1-2, reads EAGVTQFPSHSVIEKGQTVTLRCDPISGHDNLYWYRRVMGKEIKFLLHFVKESKQDESGMPNNRFLAERTGGTYSTLKVQPAELEDSGVYFCASSQDRGRGYTFGSGTRLTVV.

V and J are TRBV5-4 and TRBJ1-1, with TRBD1 matching 7 bases. Germline CDR1 and CDR2: SGHNT and YYREEE (reference sequence). The J segment lost 1 base and the V segment lost 5 bases, leaving 8 bases of the junction unmatched. CDR3 size: 15 residues. The CDR3 region is CASRRTGTENTEAFF. The CDR3 DNA reads as TGTGCCAGCAGGCGGACCGGGACAGAGAACACTGAAGCTTTCTTT.

The chain uses TRBV6-2 or TRBV6-3 and TRBJ1-5; a possible D gene is TRBD1 (5 bases). Germline-derived CDR1 and CDR2 are MNHEY and SVGEGT. Trimming took off 6 bases at V and 2 bases at J, with 17 bases between the two ends. The CDR3 length is 16 residues. CDR3: CASSASYGGGNQPQHF. The CDR3 DNA reads as TGTGCCAGCAGCGCCTCATACGGGGGGGGCAATCAGCCCCAGCATTTT.

The V and J genes are TRBV12-3 or TRBV12-4 and TRBJ1-1, with a tentative D call TRBD1 (5 bases). The CDR3 sequence is 13 residues long. The V gene lost 4 bases and the J gene lost 4 bases, with 10 bases spanning the gap. CDR3 residues: CASSYDQGTEAFF. The CDR3 region has the DNA TGTGCCAGCAGTTACGACCAGGGCACTGAAGCTTTCTTT.

This chain connects TRBV5-1 to TRBJ1-1; TRBD1 aligns across 8 bases. J was trimmed by 1 base and V by 5 bases; bases with no gene match: 4. This CDR3 is built from 14 residues. CDR1 is SGHRS and CDR2 is YFSETQ in the germline V gene. This chain's CDR3 is CASRKGQGNTEAFF. The CDR3 nucleotides are TGCGCCAGCAGGAAAGGACAGGGGAACACTGAAGCTTTCTTT.

This clone has just one count. V and J are TRBV5-1 and TRBJ1-1; tentatively, D is TRBD1 (6 bases). Germline CDR1 reads SGHRS; CDR2 reads YFSETQ. CDR3 length: 14 residues. V lost 4 bases, J lost 4 bases, and 14 bases lay in between. The CDR3, as DNA: TGCGCCAGCAGCAGTTACAGGGTGGGCACTGAAGCTTTCTTT. It specifies CASSSYRVGTEAFF.

The chain is built from TRBV19 and TRBJ1-2; D remains unclear. CDR1 LNHDA and CDR2 SQIVND come from the germline V gene (reference sequence). The CDR3 extends over 13 amino acids. V gave up 6 bases and J gave up 0 bases, with 8 bases separating them. CDR3 region: CASRKQSNYGYTF. CDR3 DNA sequence: TGTGCCAGTAGGAAACAGTCTAACTATGGCTACACCTTC. The variable domain in full, completed from reference TRBV19 and TRBJ1-2, reads DGGITQSPKYLFRKEGQNVTLSCEQNLNHDAMYWYRQDPGQGLRLIYYSQIVNDFQKGDIAEGYSVSREKKESFPLTVTSAQKNPTAFYLCASRKQSNYGYTFGSGTRLTVV.

This clone was counted at least ten times. V is TRBV30 and J is TRBJ2-1, with 11 bases that match TRBD2. Germline V gene sequence: CDR1 GTSNPN, CDR2 SVGIG (reference sequence). Losses at the gene ends were 8 bases for V and 3 bases for J; bases not matched to a gene: 6. This CDR3 comprises 14 residues. The CDR3 reads CARGTSGDYNEQFF. For the CDR3, the DNA is TGTGCCCGAGGGACTAGCGGAGACTACAATGAGCAGTTCTTC.

This clone showed up just a few times. The chain carries TRBV7-9 and TRBJ1-1; tentatively, D is TRBD1 (6 bases). The V gene lost 1 base and the J gene lost 4 bases, with 13 bases spanning the gap. The CDR3 totals 15 residues. The germline CDR1 and CDR2 sequences are SEHNR and FQNEAQ (reference sequence). The CDR3 region is CASSLVAGGGTEAFF. The CDR3, as DNA: TGTGCCAGCAGCTTAGTGGCGGGAGGGGGCACTGAAGCTTTCTTT.

The chain couples TRBV27 to TRBJ1-1; perhaps TRBD1 as D (6 bases). Trimming took 3 bases from V and 7 from J, leaving 15 bases between them. CDR1 and CDR2 from the germline V gene are MNHEY and SMNVEV (reference sequence). The CDR3 sequence is 14 residues long. DNA of the CDR3: TGTGCCAGCAGTTTGTCAGGGGCGACCCTTGAAGCTTTCTTT. Amino acid sequence: CASSLSGATLEAFF.

CDR3 in amino acids: CATSARGQGQGTGELFF. CDR3 sequence (DNA): TGTGCCACCAGTGCCAGGGGACAGGGGCAGGGCACCGGGGAGCTGTTTTTT. This chain connects TRBV24-1 to TRBJ2-2; 10 bases are a match to TRBD1. V shed 5 bases, J shed 4 bases, and the junction held 9 bases outside the gene matches. The germline V gene encodes CDR1 KGHDR and CDR2 SFDVKD. The CDR3 extends over 17 amino acids.

The chain employs TRBV30 and TRBJ1-2, with 7 bases fitting TRBD1. The CDR3 is made up of 14 amino acids. With 3 bases clipped from V and 2 bases from J, the junction kept 6 bases outside the gene matches. Germline V gene sequence: CDR1 GTSNPN, CDR2 SVGIG (reference sequence). CDR3 sequence: CAWRDRVVNYGYTF. The CDR3, as DNA: TGTGCCTGGAGAGACAGGGTCGTAAACTATGGCTACACCTTC.

This chain's CDR3 is CASSSRTVSYNEQFF. For the CDR3, the DNA is TGTGCCAGCAGCTCAAGGACAGTCTCCTACAATGAGCAGTTCTTC. The chain has TRBV7-9 and TRBJ2-1; a possible D gene is TRBD1 (6 bases). The germline V gene has CDR1 SEHNR and CDR2 FQNEAQ (reference sequence). The ends were cut back, 4 bases at V and 0 bases at J, with 10 bases in the middle. CDR3 size: 15 residues. The entire variable domain, with the rest obtained from reference TRBV7-9 and TRBJ2-1, is as follows: DTGVSQNPRHKITKRGQNVTFRCDPISEHNRLYWYRQTLGQGPEFLTYFQNEAQLEKSRLLSDRFSAERPKGSFSTLEIQRTEQGDSAMYLCASSSRTVSYNEQFFGPGTRLTVL.

This clone is a singleton in its sample. This chain joins TRBV5-1 and TRBJ1-2, with unresolved D. V was cut by 4 bases and J by 4 bases, with 17 bases left in between. The CDR3 covers 15 residues. Germline CDR1 and CDR2: SGHRS and YFSETQ. The CDR3 DNA reads as TGCGCCAGCAGCCCGGGATCCCAAGTCCCCTATGGCTACACCTTC. As protein: CASSPGSQVPYGYTF.

A few counts support this clone. The chain carries TRBV30 and TRBJ2-1; 7 nucleotides line up with TRBD1. From germline, CDR1 is GTSNPN and CDR2 SVGIG (reference sequence). This CDR3 region has 14 residues. After removal of 2 bases from V and 2 bases from J, the junction contained 3 bases not matched to a gene. For the CDR3, the DNA is TGTGCCTGGAGTAACAGGGGAGCCTACAATGAGCAGTTCTTC. The encoded protein is CAWSNRGAYNEQFF.

The chain is built from TRBV28 and TRBJ1-3; 7 bases fit TRBD1. CDR3 length: 15 residues. V was pared by 5 bases and J by 3 bases, with 7 bases of the junction left unmatched. Per the germline V gene, CDR1 is MDHEN and CDR2 is SYDVKM. This chain's CDR3 is CASSGPGGDGNTIYF. As DNA, the CDR3 is TGTGCCAGCAGTGGACCAGGGGGTGATGGAAACACCATATATTTT.

V gene TRBV15 combines with J gene TRBJ1-5; 7 bases line up with TRBD1. With V trimmed by 0 bases and J by 6 bases, 2 bases remained unmatched. The CDR3 sequence is 14 residues long. In germline, CDR1 is LNHNV, CDR2 YYDKDF (reference sequence). The CDR3 loop reads CATSRDRGSQPQHF. CDR3 nucleotide sequence: TGTGCCACCAGCAGAGACAGGGGGTCTCAGCCCCAGCATTTT.

The rearrangement links TRBV19 to TRBJ1-1, with TRBD1 matching 8 bases. The V gene's germline CDR1 is LNHDA and CDR2 SQIVND (reference sequence). The ends lost 3 bases at V and 3 bases at J; junction bases unmatched: 6. The CDR3 is 15 amino acids. DNA for the CDR3: TGTGCCAGTAGTATCGGGACAGGTATCGACACTGAAGCTTTCTTT. Protein product: CASSIGTGIDTEAFF.

The rearrangement links TRBV7-6 to TRBJ2-2; D unclear. The CDR3 extends over 15 amino acids. Trimming shortened V by 5 bases and J by 1 base, and 11 bases separated the two germline ends. Germline V gene data show CDR1 as SGHVS and CDR2 as FNYEAQ. In nucleotides, the CDR3 is TGTGCCAGCAGCGCTACTCACGTGAACACCGGGGAGCTGTTTTTT. It translates to CASSATHVNTGELFF.

The rearrangement joins TRBV5-6 to TRBJ2-3; D gene ambiguous. The CDR3 loop spans 13 amino acids. V lost 4 bases and J 3 bases, leaving 9 bases between the germline ends. Per the germline V gene, CDR1 is SGHDT and CDR2 is YYEEEE. CDR3 sequence reads: CASSQVRTDTQYF. CDR3 DNA sequence: TGTGCCAGCAGCCAGGTTCGGACAGATACGCAGTATTTT.

The chain combines TRBV27 with TRBJ2-1; 9 nucleotides match TRBD2. The V segment lost 2 bases and the J segment 0 bases; nucleotides outside the gene matches: 5. Looked up from germline, CDR1 is MNHEY and CDR2 is SMNVEV (reference sequence). This CDR3 region has 17 residues. This chain's CDR3 is CASSLATSGSSYNEQFF. CDR3 nucleotides: TGTGCCAGCAGTTTAGCGACTAGCGGAAGCTCCTACAATGAGCAGTTCTTC.

The chain is built from TRBV5-5 and TRBJ1-1, with no clear D. The CDR3 has 14 residues. Between the trimmed V and J ends, which lost 2 bases and 0 bases, there was a span of 8 bases. Germline V gene data show CDR1 as SGHKS and CDR2 as YYEKEE (reference sequence). The DNA of the CDR3 is TGTGCCAGCAGCTTTAACACCGTGAACACTGAAGCTTTCTTT. Its translation: CASSFNTVNTEAFF.

As to this clone: Distinct nucleotide sequences in the sample also encode this CDR3. The chain couples TRBV11-3 to TRBJ1-1; D is unclear. The CDR3 contains 13 residues. Germline CDR1 is SGHNT and CDR2 is YENEEA. The V end was cut by 1 base, the J end by 1 base, with 4 bases between. The chain's CDR3 is CASSLGGNTEAFF. CDR3 bases: TGTGCCAGCAGCTTAGGAGGGAACACTGAAGCTTTCTTT.

The DNA of the CDR3 is TGTGCCAGCAGCTTACGACAGTACTCTGGGGCCAACGTCCTGACTTTC. Its translation is CASSLRQYSGANVLTF. This chain connects TRBV11-1 to TRBJ2-6; tentatively, D is TRBD1 (5 bases). Trimming stripped 2 bases from V and 0 bases from J, with 8 bases between. Germline lookup yields CDR1 SGHAT and CDR2 FQDESV (reference sequence). This CDR3 region has 16 residues.

For the CDR3, the DNA is TGTGCCAGCAGCGGGGGGGAGGGAGACGGAGAAAAACTGTTTTTT. Amino acids: CASSGGEGDGEKLFF. The genes are TRBV7-2 and TRBJ1-4, with a weak D call TRBD1 (5 bases). The V gene's germline CDR1 is SGHTA and CDR2 FQGNSA. V was trimmed by 5 bases and J by 8 bases, leaving 18 bases between them. This CDR3 is built from 15 residues.

V usage is TRBV5-5 and J usage is TRBJ2-1; TRBD2 matches 8 bases. The germline gives CDR1 SGHKS, CDR2 YYEKEE (reference sequence). V dropped 4 bases and J dropped 3; count of bases not matched to a gene: 15. The CDR3 has 18 amino acids. CDR3 protein: CASSLILSGTRGYNEQFF. CDR3 nucleotide sequence: TGTGCCAGCAGCCTAATACTATCCGGGACTAGGGGCTACAATGAGCAGTTCTTC.

The J gene is TRBJ2-5, the V gene TRBV5-8, with a possible D match to TRBD2 (5 bases). V lost 0 bases and J lost 1, with 13 bases in between. Germline V gene data show CDR1 as SGHTS and CDR2 as YDEGEE. This CDR3 region has 16 residues. The DNA for the CDR3 is TGTGCCAGCAGCTTGGGCCTAGCTGGCACCCAAGAGACCCAGTACTTC. It translates to CASSLGLAGTQETQYF. Full variable domain (remainder filled in from reference TRBV5-8 and TRBJ2-5): EAGVTQSPTHLIKTRGQQATLRCSPISGHTSVYWYQQALGLGLQFLLWYDEGEERNRGNFPPRFSGRQFPNYSSELNVNALELEDSALYLCASSLGLAGTQETQYFGPGTRLLVL.

The V call is TRBV14, the J call TRBJ2-5, with 10 bases that match TRBD1. V trimming: 4 bases; J trimming: 4 bases; junction bases outside the gene matches: 9. Germline CDR1 SGHDN, CDR2 FVKESK. This CDR3 spans 16 amino acids. CDR3 amino acids: CASSPGTGVSTETQYF. DNA of the CDR3: TGTGCCAGCAGCCCCGGGACAGGGGTTTCGACAGAGACCCAGTACTTC.

The chain recombines TRBV20-1 with TRBJ1-2; TRBD1 matches at 9 bases. The ends lost 3 bases at V and 5 bases at J; junction bases unmatched: 7. This CDR3 region has 14 residues. CDR1 is DFQATT and CDR2 is SNEGSKA in the germline V gene (reference sequence). The CDR3 sequence: CSASRTGVAYGYTF. The DNA for the CDR3 is TGCAGTGCTAGTAGGACAGGGGTCGCATATGGCTACACCTTC.

This clone is a singleton in its sample. The chain is built from TRBV18 and TRBJ2-2; 7 positions agree with TRBD2. The ends lost 4 bases at V and 6 bases at J; junction bases unmatched: 11. The CDR3 is 16 residues long. The V gene's germline CDR1 is KGHSH and CDR2 LQKENI. CDR3 DNA: TGTGCCAGCTCACTTGTCGCGGGAGCCGGGCCCGGGGAGCTGTTTTTT. Protein sequence: CASSLVAGAGPGELFF. The variable domain in full, with the rest retrieved from reference TRBV18 and TRBJ2-2, is NAGVMQNPRHLVRRRGQEARLRCSPMKGHSHVYWYRQLPEEGLKFMVYLQKENIIDESGMPKERFSAEFPKEGPSILRIQQVVRGDSAAYFCASSLVAGAGPGELFFGEGSRLTVL.

This clone appeared a few times. The chain combines TRBV16 with TRBJ1-5, with 8 bases identical to TRBD1. Germline CDR1 and CDR2: KGHSY and FQNENV. The CDR3 length is 14 residues. J gave up 3 bases and V 7 bases, and 5 bases lay outside the gene matches. In DNA, the CDR3 is TGTGCCAGCACTTACAGGGGGACCAATCAGCCCCAGCATTTT. This encodes CASTYRGTNQPQHF.